These 8 T cell receptor beta chains share one sample of origin, sequenced in a study of blood T cell repertoires in COVID-19. Assay: immunoSEQ multiplex PCR; the TCRdb copy retains only in-frame clones and omits some. The table has approximately 190,000 clones, approximately 90% seen once. The sequenced material came from peripheral blood. These receptors were collected from a man aged 35 to 55 with active or convalescent COVID-19.

The V and J genes are TRBV21-1 and TRBJ2-7; TRBD2, the table's D call, was not compared with the DNA. TRBV21-1 is an annotated pseudogene. The CDR3 loop spans 14 amino acids. This CDR3 reads CASSKECRGTEQYF. CDR3 nucleotides: TGTGCCAGCAGCAAAGAGTGCCGGGGTACCGAGCAGTACTTC.

The table lists this clone with a few counts. This sequence joins TRBV6-1 and TRBJ1-2; 7 bases match TRBD1. After removal of 1 base from V and 4 bases from J, the junction contained 6 bases not matched to a gene. The CDR3 is 15 amino acids. CDR1 and CDR2 from the germline V gene are MNHNS and SASEGT. The CDR3 nucleotides are TGTGCCAGCAGTGAAGACAGGGGACGAGGCTATGGCTACACCTTC. This sequence encodes CASSEDRGRGYGYTF.

As concerns this clone: This same CDR3 is encoded by further DNA sequences in the sample. The chain carries TRBV19 and TRBJ2-7, with TRBD1 identical over 8 bases. The ends lost 4 bases at V and 2 bases at J; junction bases unmatched: 1. Germline V lookup: CDR1 LNHDA, CDR2 SQIVND (reference sequence). This CDR3 contains 13 residues. Written as DNA, the CDR3 is TGTGCCAGTAGTAGGGACAGGACCTACGAGCAGTACTTC. It encodes CASSRDRTYEQYF.

This rearrangement joins TRBV28 to TRBJ1-1; D uncertain. CDR3 length equals 11 residues. Trimming removed 7 bases at V and 3 bases at J, with 6 bases between. Germline V gene lookup returns CDR1 MDHEN and CDR2 SYDVKM. Here the CDR3 DNA reads TGTGCCAGCAAGGGAGACACTGAAGCTTTCTTT. This gives the protein CASKGDTEAFF.

This clone was picked up a small number of times. The chain carries TRBV5-1 and TRBJ1-2, with a tentative D call TRBD1 (6 bases). Germline V gives CDR1 SGHRS, CDR2 YFSETQ. V lost 2 bases, J lost 1 base, and 9 bases lay in between. This CDR3 is built from 14 residues. This chain's CDR3 is CASSLGQSNYGYTF. The CDR3 nucleotides read TGCGCCAGCAGCTTAGGACAGAGTAACTATGGCTACACCTTC.

The chain combines TRBV6-5 with TRBJ1-2, with 10 bases aligning to TRBD1. The length of the CDR3 is 11 residues. The germline V gene encodes CDR1 MNHEY and CDR2 SVGAGI. With V trimmed by 6 bases and J by 10 bases, 2 bases remained unmatched. In DNA, the CDR3 is TGTGCCAGCAGAAGACAGGGGGCCTACACCTTC. It codes for CASRRQGAYTF.

This clone occurred once. This chain joins TRBV18 and TRBJ2-7; 7 positions agree with TRBD1. Germline V gives CDR1 KGHSH, CDR2 LQKENI. After removal of 4 bases from V and 3 bases from J, the junction contained 3 bases not matched to a gene. CDR3 length equals 13 residues. CDR3 DNA sequence: TGTGCCAGCTCACTGGGACAGAACTACGAGCAGTACTTC. Translated, it gives CASSLGQNYEQYF.

V and J are TRBV7-9 and TRBJ2-3, with 12 bases aligning to TRBD1. Trimming took 4 bases from V and 4 from J; bases not matched to a gene: 3. The germline V gene encodes CDR1 SEHNR and CDR2 FQNEAQ (reference sequence). CDR3 length: 15 residues. The CDR3 spells CASSSGTGGSDTQYF. The CDR3 DNA reads as TGTGCCAGCAGCTCCGGGACAGGGGGCTCAGATACGCAGTATTTT.